This TCR beta chain stems from a study of T cell responses to AZD1222 COVID-19 vaccine (dated by TCRdb to the early 2020s). Study-level background: AZD1222 recipients given second doses at about 4 weeks or at about 12 weeks were pooled, since spike-specific TCR depth and breadth were not found to differ between the two schedules. Enrollment into the trials was organized by age into subgroups of 18-55, 56-69 and 70-plus years, and those subgroups contained approximately 150, 30 and 60 TCR-sequenced participants, respectively. TCR sequencing covered roughly 230 trial participants: 207 given two doses of AZD1222 and 26 given two doses of MenACWY control vaccine.

The study at large found these results: Most participants were white British and females outnumbered males, and the authors suggested that clonal diversity may have been underestimated. Reportedly, close to half of the unique spike-specific TCRs recognized epitopes lying outside the regions that are mutated in the B.1.351 and B.1.1.7 variants. After two AZD1222 doses, spike-specific TCR breadth and depth were significantly higher than at day 0 and than in MenACWY recipients. No day 14 peak-response samples were available, so repertoires were characterized only after the peak T cell response. Conclusions about previously exposed vaccinees are limited, since just five to seven AZD1222 recipients were seropositive for SARS-CoV-2 at baseline. The vaccine-associated CD4 TCRs covered the entire spike protein, and the dominant responses fell in regions 160-218 and 743-854. The 56-69-year group was small, and its depth increase did not reach significance, likely because of low power.

Points on this clone: Its antigen remains undetermined. The input lacks base qualities; no much larger clone sits a single base away.

The CDR3 regions of human TCRbeta chains were analyzed by immunosequencing. The original methods were these. TCRs in the repertoires were matched against a reference library of SARS-CoV-2-specific TCRs that had been generated with the MIRA antigen-specificity platform. Breadth meant the fraction of unique TCRs that were SARS-CoV-2-associated, whereas depth meant the fraction of total T cells that were SARS-CoV-2-associated. Using the MIRA data, every spike-specific TCR was mapped to the spike region that the TCR reacted to and assigned to either a CD4 or a CD8 class. Log10-transformed breadth and depth values were compared by one-way ANOVA with Sidak's multiple comparisons tests. Drawn from immuneACCESS, this table holds only the in-frame rearrangements with V and J called that TCRdb kept. Clones are partly lost; checked studies trace under half to an unresolved V gene and leave the rest unexplained. V and J calls plus clone size are reproduced from that table; the DNA served to infer D and trimming. The sample has 150,000 to 200,000 clones on record, around nine tenths of them singletons. Less than 3% of the sample belongs to the ten largest clones.

Read against the paper, the sample's time point label means: baseline before first vaccination. Samples from vaccinated people were obtained from the UK trials COV001 and COV002, which included a single-blind randomized controlled phase 2/3 trial of AZD1222 (ChAdOx1 nCoV-19) in healthy adults. Trial participant PBMC samples were collected at day 0 and day 28 after the second dose for TCRbeta chain sequencing. The source is an adult in good health. The sequences come from peripheral blood, collected on day 0 of AZD1222 vaccination.

The CDR3 amino acid sequence is: CASTPLAGGPQYF. The nucleotide sequence reads TGTGCCAGCACTCCACTAGCGGGGGGGCCCCAGTACTTC. The chain couples TRBV12-3 or TRBV12-4 to TRBJ2-5; 13 nucleotides in the junction match TRBD2. Germline trimming amounts to 7 bases on V and 9 bases on J, with 5 as the count of junction bases outside the gene matches. From the cysteine up to the phenylalanine, the CDR3 has a length of 13 residues. The CDR3 DNA has 39 bases and is translated from base 1.